This T cell receptor beta chain emerged from a study of cytomegalovirus exposure and HLA in healthy donors. PCR was performed using 60 Vbeta and 13 Jbeta primers. Sequenced by immunoSEQ multiplex PCR; TCRdb stores in-frame clones only, minus some. The data show tens of thousands of clones, around 80% seen once. V dropped 4 bases and J dropped 0 bases, with 7 bases sitting between them. The germline CDR1 and CDR2 sequences are SGHTA and FQGTGA. This CDR3 region has 15 residues. The receptor comes from a woman aged 45 to 65 in good health and CMV-seropositive. The V call is TRBV7-3, the J call TRBJ2-6, with TRBD1 as a possible D gene (5 bases). Sequenced material: PBMCs. CDR3: CASSSTASGANVLTF. DNA for the CDR3: TGTGCCAGCAGCTCGACAGCCTCTGGGGCCAACGTCCTGACTTTC.